The rows below give T cell receptor beta chains drawn from one sample of a study of blood T cell repertoires in COVID-19. Only in-frame clones appear in the TCRdb table, and some are missing; sequencing was by immunoSEQ multiplex PCR. This sample carries about 490,000 clones, 70% to 90% of them seen once, and the ten largest clones take approximately 3%. Sequenced input: peripheral blood. The source is a human donor in a cohort sampled during active COVID-19. CDR3s include the opening cysteine and the closing phenylalanine or tryptophan. Each record gives: V gene, D gene, clone size, J gene, CDR3 length, CDR3 DNA, CDR3 protein. The D gene is left open where the match is weak. Only some rows state a clone size, as once, few, many or a class for expanded clones.

V gene: TRBV7-8; D gene: TRBD2; clone size: -; J gene: TRBJ2-7; CDR3 length: 15; CDR3 DNA: TGTGCCAGCAGCTTAGAAGCGGGACTTACCTACGAGCAGTACTTC; CDR3 protein: CASSLEAGLTYEQYF
V gene: TRBV27; D gene: -; clone size: -; J gene: TRBJ2-6; CDR3 length: 15; CDR3 DNA: TGTGCCAGCAGTCTCAGGGGTTCTGGGGCCAACGTCCTGACTTTC; CDR3 protein: CASSLRGSGANVLTF
V gene: TRBV4-2; D gene: -; clone size: -; J gene: TRBJ1-5; CDR3 length: 17; CDR3 DNA: TGTGCCAGCAGCCGAGAATATGGACAAAACCAGAATCAGCCCCAGCATTTT; CDR3 protein: CASSREYGQNQNQPQHF
V gene: TRBV29-1; D gene: TRBD1; clone size: -; J gene: TRBJ2-7; CDR3 length: 14; CDR3 DNA: TGCAGCGTTGGGACAGGGCAGTGGAAAGACGAGCAGTACTTC; CDR3 protein: CSVGTGQWKDEQYF
V gene: TRBV2; D gene: -; clone size: -; J gene: TRBJ1-4; CDR3 length: 15; CDR3 DNA: TGTGCCAGCAGTGAAGGTGGAGCAACTAATGAAAAACTGTTTTTT; CDR3 protein: CASSEGGATNEKLFF
V gene: TRBV5-4; D gene: -; clone size: -; J gene: TRBJ2-7; CDR3 length: 12; CDR3 DNA: TGTGCCAGCAGCTGGACTCAGGGGAGGCAGTACTTC; CDR3 protein: CASSWTQGRQYF
V gene: TRBV19; D gene: -; clone size: -; J gene: TRBJ1-1; CDR3 length: 14; CDR3 DNA: TGTGCCAGTAGTATAGGTCCAATGAACACTGAAGCTTTCTTT; CDR3 protein: CASSIGPMNTEAFF
V gene: TRBV18; D gene: TRBD2; clone size: -; J gene: TRBJ2-1; CDR3 length: 18; CDR3 DNA: TGTGCCAGCTCAACGGGGACTAGCGGGTCCTCCTCCTACAATGAGCAGTTCTTC; CDR3 protein: CASSTGTSGSSSYNEQFF
V gene: TRBV13; D gene: TRBD1; clone size: once; J gene: TRBJ2-1; CDR3 length: 16; CDR3 DNA: TGTGCCAGCAGCTTAAATGGCGGGGACAGGGGAAATGAGCAGTTCTTC; CDR3 protein: CASSLNGGDRGNEQFF
V gene: TRBV5-4; D gene: TRBD2; clone size: -; J gene: TRBJ2-1; CDR3 length: 13; CDR3 DNA: TGTGCCAGCAGCGCGGGGGGCCCGAGTGAGCAGTTCTTC; CDR3 protein: CASSAGGPSEQFF
V gene: TRBV9; D gene: TRBD2; clone size: -; J gene: TRBJ2-7; CDR3 length: 14; CDR3 DNA: TGTGCCAGCAGCGCTAGCGGGAGGGCCGACGAGCAGTACTTC; CDR3 protein: CASSASGRADEQYF
V gene: TRBV4-1; D gene: TRBD1; clone size: -; J gene: TRBJ2-1; CDR3 length: 16; CDR3 DNA: TGCGCCAGCAGCCAAGGACCCGGGACAGGGGGGAATGAGCAGTTCTTC; CDR3 protein: CASSQGPGTGGNEQFF
V gene: TRBV4-2; D gene: -; clone size: -; J gene: TRBJ1-3; CDR3 length: 18; CDR3 DNA: TGTGCCAGCAGCCAAGCCCATCGCGGGGGCTTCCTTGGAAACACCATATATTTT; CDR3 protein: CASSQAHRGGFLGNTIYF
V gene: TRBV18; D gene: TRBD2; clone size: -; J gene: TRBJ2-5; CDR3 length: 15; CDR3 DNA: TGTGCCAGCTCACCACCGCGCGGGAGGGAAGAGACCCAGTACTTC; CDR3 protein: CASSPPRGREETQYF
V gene: TRBV5-1; D gene: -; clone size: -; J gene: TRBJ2-7; CDR3 length: 16; CDR3 DNA: TGCGCCAGCAGCAAGTCGTCGGGCAGGGTTGGCTACGAGCAGTACTTC; CDR3 protein: CASSKSSGRVGYEQYF
V gene: TRBV20-1; D gene: -; clone size: -; J gene: TRBJ1-2; CDR3 length: 16; CDR3 DNA: TGCAGTGCTAGTCACCCCCGCGGACAAAACCTCTATGGCTACACCTTC; CDR3 protein: CSASHPRGQNLYGYTF
V gene: TRBV6-5; D gene: TRBD1; clone size: -; J gene: TRBJ2-7; CDR3 length: 13; CDR3 DNA: TGTGCCAGCATAGGGACAGGGTATTACGAGCAGTACTTC; CDR3 protein: CASIGTGYYEQYF
V gene: TRBV2; D gene: -; clone size: -; J gene: TRBJ2-5; CDR3 length: 14; CDR3 DNA: TGTGCCAGCAGTACTATGAGGACAGAAGAGACCCAGTACTTC; CDR3 protein: CASSTMRTEETQYF
V gene: TRBV6-2/TRBV6-3; D gene: -; clone size: once; J gene: TRBJ2-1; CDR3 length: 12; CDR3 DNA: TGTGCCAGCAGTTTCATGGGGGGTGAGCAGTTCTTC; CDR3 protein: CASSFMGGEQFF
V gene: TRBV28; D gene: -; clone size: once; J gene: TRBJ2-7; CDR3 length: 14; CDR3 DNA: TGTGCCAGCAGTTTCCGGGCGGGGTTCCACGAGCAGTACTTC; CDR3 protein: CASSFRAGFHEQYF
V gene: TRBV2; D gene: -; clone size: once; J gene: TRBJ1-5; CDR3 length: 12; CDR3 DNA: TGTGCCAGCAGTGGGCCCGATCAGCCCCAGCATTTT; CDR3 protein: CASSGPDQPQHF
V gene: TRBV6-5; D gene: -; clone size: -; J gene: TRBJ2-3; CDR3 length: 12; CDR3 DNA: TGTGCCAGCAGATTGACAGTAGGGACGCAGTATTTT; CDR3 protein: CASRLTVGTQYF
V gene: TRBV3-1/TRBV3-2; D gene: TRBD2; clone size: -; J gene: TRBJ2-3; CDR3 length: 17; CDR3 DNA: TGTGCCAGCAGCCAGATTACTAGCGGTAGATTATACGATACGCAGTATTTT; CDR3 protein: CASSQITSGRLYDTQYF
V gene: TRBV4-1; D gene: -; clone size: -; J gene: TRBJ2-7; CDR3 length: 13; CDR3 DNA: TGCGCCAGCAGCCTTACAGGGAACTACGAGCAGTACTTC; CDR3 protein: CASSLTGNYEQYF
V gene: TRBV11-3; D gene: TRBD2; clone size: -; J gene: TRBJ2-3; CDR3 length: 15; CDR3 DNA: TGTGCCAGCAGCTTTTCGGGAGGGAGCACAGATACGCAGTATTTT; CDR3 protein: CASSFSGGSTDTQYF
V gene: TRBV7-9; D gene: -; clone size: -; J gene: TRBJ2-3; CDR3 length: 13; CDR3 DNA: TGTGCCAGCAGCCAATCCCCAGCAGATACGCAGTATTTT; CDR3 protein: CASSQSPADTQYF
V gene: TRBV6-6; D gene: -; clone size: -; J gene: TRBJ1-4; CDR3 length: 12; CDR3 DNA: TGTGCCAGCAGTTACGGGGGGGAAAAACTGTTTTTT; CDR3 protein: CASSYGGEKLFF
V gene: TRBV3-1/TRBV3-2; D gene: -; clone size: -; J gene: TRBJ1-1; CDR3 length: 13; CDR3 DNA: TGTGCCAGCAGCCAAGTAGACAGCACTGAAGCTTTCTTT; CDR3 protein: CASSQVDSTEAFF
V gene: TRBV18; D gene: -; clone size: -; J gene: TRBJ2-1; CDR3 length: 13; CDR3 DNA: TGTGCCAGCTCACCACCGGTACTGTCTGAGCAGTTCTTC; CDR3 protein: CASSPPVLSEQFF
V gene: TRBV4-1; D gene: -; clone size: -; J gene: TRBJ2-7; CDR3 length: 16; CDR3 DNA: TGCGCCAGCAGCTCCTCCCCTGGAGCAAGTCCCTACGAGCAGTACTTC; CDR3 protein: CASSSSPGASPYEQYF
V gene: TRBV9; D gene: -; clone size: -; J gene: TRBJ2-3; CDR3 length: 15; CDR3 DNA: TGTGCCAGCAGCGCGGGGGTCTTAGGAACAGATACGCAGTATTTT; CDR3 protein: CASSAGVLGTDTQYF
V gene: TRBV18; D gene: -; clone size: -; J gene: TRBJ1-3; CDR3 length: 17; CDR3 DNA: TGTGCCAGCTCACCAGTCGTAATAAAGGGGCCTGGAAACACCATATATTTT; CDR3 protein: CASSPVVIKGPGNTIYF
V gene: TRBV25-1; D gene: TRBD2; clone size: -; J gene: TRBJ2-1; CDR3 length: 16; CDR3 DNA: TGTGCCAGCAGTGATCTAGCGGGAGGGTCCTACAATGAGCAGTTCTTC; CDR3 protein: CASSDLAGGSYNEQFF
V gene: TRBV6-1; D gene: -; clone size: -; J gene: TRBJ2-6; CDR3 length: 15; CDR3 DNA: TGTGCCAGCAGTGAAGGGAGCGAGTGGGCCAACGTCCTGACTTTC; CDR3 protein: CASSEGSEWANVLTF
V gene: TRBV7-9; D gene: TRBD1; clone size: -; J gene: TRBJ2-4; CDR3 length: 13; CDR3 DNA: TGTGCCAGCAGCTTACAGGGGGCGAACATTCAGTACTTC; CDR3 protein: CASSLQGANIQYF
V gene: TRBV5-1; D gene: TRBD2; clone size: -; J gene: TRBJ2-3; CDR3 length: 15; CDR3 DNA: TGCGCCAGCAGTAGGTCGAGCGGGAACGCAGATACGCAGTATTTT; CDR3 protein: CASSRSSGNADTQYF
V gene: TRBV5-1; D gene: -; clone size: many; J gene: TRBJ2-2; CDR3 length: 14; CDR3 DNA: TGCGCCAGCAGCTTGTCGCCGGGCACCGGGGAGCTGTTTTTT; CDR3 protein: CASSLSPGTGELFF
V gene: TRBV11-2; D gene: TRBD2; clone size: -; J gene: TRBJ2-1; CDR3 length: 19; CDR3 DNA: TGTGCCAGCAGCTTAGATAGGGGTCGGGAGGGGAGCTCCTACAATGAGCAGTTCTTC; CDR3 protein: CASSLDRGREGSSYNEQFF
V gene: TRBV7-2; D gene: -; clone size: -; J gene: TRBJ2-4; CDR3 length: 19; CDR3 DNA: TGTGCCAGCAGCTTAGGGGGTAGCGGCCCCCATTCGGCCAAAAACATTCAGTACTTC; CDR3 protein: CASSLGGSGPHSAKNIQYF
V gene: TRBV19; D gene: TRBD1; clone size: -; J gene: TRBJ2-5; CDR3 length: 17; CDR3 DNA: TGTGCCAGTAGTAGTGGGCGACAGGGAAATACCCAAGAGACCCAGTACTTC; CDR3 protein: CASSSGRQGNTQETQYF
V gene: TRBV5-1; D gene: -; clone size: once; J gene: TRBJ1-1; CDR3 length: 14; CDR3 DNA: TGCGCCAGCAGCTATTTGGGGCTGAACACTGAAGCTTTCTTT; CDR3 protein: CASSYLGLNTEAFF
V gene: TRBV30; D gene: -; clone size: -; J gene: TRBJ2-1; CDR3 length: 13; CDR3 DNA: TGTGCCTGGAGTGCAATGGGCATTAATGAGCAGTTCTTC; CDR3 protein: CAWSAMGINEQFF
V gene: TRBV7-2; D gene: -; clone size: once; J gene: TRBJ2-5; CDR3 length: 14; CDR3 DNA: TGTGCCAGCAGCTCCCCCTCTGGCGGGAAAACCCAGTACTTC; CDR3 protein: CASSSPSGGKTQYF
V gene: TRBV7-3; D gene: TRBD2; clone size: -; J gene: TRBJ2-2; CDR3 length: 16; CDR3 DNA: TGTGCCAGCAGCCCCCGGACTAGCGCCAACACCGGGGAGCTGTTTTTT; CDR3 protein: CASSPRTSANTGELFF
V gene: TRBV7-2; D gene: -; clone size: -; J gene: TRBJ2-7; CDR3 length: 13; CDR3 DNA: TGTGCCAGCAGCTTAGACAGAGTCTACGAGCAGTACTTC; CDR3 protein: CASSLDRVYEQYF
V gene: TRBV4-3; D gene: -; clone size: few; J gene: TRBJ1-6; CDR3 length: 16; CDR3 DNA: TGCGCCAGCAGCGCGGGGGAAGGCTCCTATAATTCACCCCTCCACTTT; CDR3 protein: CASSAGEGSYNSPLHF
V gene: TRBV4-1; D gene: TRBD2; clone size: once; J gene: TRBJ2-5; CDR3 length: 15; CDR3 DNA: TGCGCCAGCAGCAAAACTAGCGGGGCCCAAGAGACCCAGTACTTC; CDR3 protein: CASSKTSGAQETQYF
V gene: TRBV5-5; D gene: -; clone size: -; J gene: TRBJ1-3; CDR3 length: 14; CDR3 DNA: TGTGCCAGCAGCTTGGCCCTAAAGGGAAACACCATATATTTT; CDR3 protein: CASSLALKGNTIYF
V gene: TRBV7-2; D gene: -; clone size: -; J gene: TRBJ1-3; CDR3 length: 15; CDR3 DNA: TGTGCCAGCAGCTTAGCGGTGGGGGGATTGGACACCATATATTTT; CDR3 protein: CASSLAVGGLDTIYF
V gene: TRBV3-1/TRBV3-2; D gene: -; clone size: -; J gene: TRBJ1-1; CDR3 length: 12; CDR3 DNA: TGTGCCAGCAGCCAACCAAGAGGGGGAGCTTTCTTT; CDR3 protein: CASSQPRGGAFF